The present TCR beta chain was sequenced within a study of cytomegalovirus exposure and HLA in healthy donors. Findings of the study overall: Earlier findings revealed that most TCR beta V segments proved productive either about 87% or about 30% of the time. The authors listed around 150 TCR beta chains as cytomegalovirus-associated.

Regarding this clone: Its cognate antigen is unknown.

Every donor was a healthy person donating bone marrow. Germline V gene sequence: CDR1 WNHNN, CDR2 SYGVQD (reference sequence). V was trimmed by 4 bases and J by 7 bases, leaving 10 bases between them. CDR3 size: 12 residues. Primers for the PCR totalled 60 Vbeta and 13 Jbeta. Only in-frame clones appear in the TCRdb table, and some are missing; sequencing was by immunoSEQ multiplex PCR. The sample lists approximately 190,000 clones; 80% to 85% were seen once. J is TRBJ2-5 and V is TRBV10-1; D is perhaps TRBD2 (5 bases). The clonotype originates from a woman between 18 and 29 years old in good health and CMV-seronegative. The specimen was PBMCs. CDR3 coding DNA: TGCGCCAGCAGTGGAGGGCCGGGGACCCAGTACTTC. It specifies CASSGGPGTQYF.